Listed here are 25 T cell receptor beta chains from one sample, sequenced in a study of graft-versus-host responses after intestinal transplantation. Assay: immunoSEQ multiplex PCR; the TCRdb copy retains only in-frame clones and omits some. The sample consists of 75,000 to 100,000 clones, about 94% of them appearing once. The antigens of these receptors remain unknown. The material was unstimulated CD4+ T cells sorted from spleen or lymph node cells, obtained before intestinal transplant. Receptors originate from a human donor who received an intestinal transplant.

This clone was detected a few times. The chain joins TRBV6-5 to TRBJ1-3; D is unclear. This CDR3 contains 13 residues. Deletions cut 2 bases from V and 3 bases from J, with 5 bases between. Germline V gene sequence: CDR1 MNHEY, CDR2 SVGAGI. CDR3 coding DNA: TGTGCCAGCAGTTACCTTTTTGGAAACACCATATATTTT. Its protein product is CASSYLFGNTIYF.

This rearrangement joins TRBV25-1 to TRBJ1-2; TRBD1 matches 12 bases. The CDR3 is made up of 16 amino acids. The trim removed 3 bases at V and 4 bases at J, leaving 6 bases unmatched. CDR1 is MGHDK, CDR2 SYGVNS, per germline. The CDR3 bases are TGTGCCAGCAGTGATCCCGGGACAGGGGGCTCCTATGGCTACACCTTC. It encodes CASSDPGTGGSYGYTF.

The V call is TRBV6-5, the J call TRBJ1-2; 7 nucleotides line up with TRBD1. V lost 7 bases and J lost 4; bases outside the gene matches: 12. Germline V gene data show CDR1 as MNHEY and CDR2 as SVGAGI. The CDR3 is 15 residues long. CDR3 sequence (DNA): TGTGCCAGCACTCCCTGGGTGGGACAGAGCTATGGCTACACCTTC. Translation gives CASTPWVGQSYGYTF.

CDR3 region: CASSTPGSRVSDTQYF. In DNA form, the CDR3 reads TGTGCCAGTAGTACCCCAGGGTCCCGGGTTTCAGATACGCAGTATTTT. The V and J genes are TRBV19 and TRBJ2-3; tentatively, D is TRBD1 (5 bases). Germline V gives CDR1 LNHDA, CDR2 SQIVND (reference sequence). V was pared by 4 bases and J by 4 bases, with 18 bases between. The CDR3 has 16 residues.

The J gene is TRBJ2-3, the V gene TRBV7-9, with TRBD1 identical over 8 bases. The ends lost 5 bases at V and 0 bases at J; junction bases unmatched: 7. Germline CDR1 SEHNR, CDR2 FQNEAQ (reference sequence). The CDR3 contains 16 residues. CDR3 sequence reads: CASSQSTGVSTDTQYF. For the CDR3, the DNA is TGTGCCAGCAGCCAATCGACAGGGGTTAGCACAGATACGCAGTATTTT.

This chain joins TRBV6-6 and TRBJ2-3; D is undetermined. The CDR3 is 14 residues long. Germline V lookup: CDR1 MNHNY, CDR2 SVGAGI (reference sequence). The V end lost 0 bases, the J end lost 0 bases, and 4 bases lay between the germline ends. This CDR3 is CASSYSSSTDTQYF. In DNA form, the CDR3 reads TGTGCCAGCAGTTACTCTTCTAGCACAGATACGCAGTATTTT.

The rearrangement uses TRBV7-9 and TRBJ2-7; 7 nucleotides agree with TRBD1. CDR3 size: 15 residues. Germline CDR1 and CDR2: SEHNR and FQNEAQ (reference sequence). Trimming took 0 bases from V and 2 from J; bases not matched to a gene: 4. The CDR3 coding sequence is TGTGCCAGCAGCTTAGCCTCCGGGACAGCCTACGAGCAGTACTTC. Encoded protein: CASSLASGTAYEQYF.

The chain uses TRBV28 and TRBJ2-3; D ambiguous. Trimming left V 9 bases short and J 1 base short, with 11 bases between. This CDR3 spans 13 amino acids. Germline V gene lookup returns CDR1 MDHEN and CDR2 SYDVKM. This CDR3 reads CASKFSGTDTQYF. CDR3 DNA: TGTGCCAGTAAGTTTTCAGGCACAGATACGCAGTATTTT.

The rearrangement joins TRBV9 to TRBJ1-3; 7 bases agree with TRBD1. V shed 4 bases and J 6 bases; nucleotides not matched to a gene: 7. Germline CDR1 and CDR2: SGDLS and YYNGEE. The CDR3 totals 14 residues. CDR3: CASSWRDSINTIYF. CDR3 in DNA: TGTGCCAGCAGCTGGCGGGACAGCATAAACACCATATATTTT.

This clone was observed a few times. The genes are TRBV4-1 and TRBJ1-6, with 10 bases that match TRBD1. Looked up from germline, CDR1 is MGHRA and CDR2 is YSYEKL. CDR3 length equals 19 residues. The V and J ends lost 2 bases and 7 bases, in that order; junction bases with no gene match: 14. The CDR3: CASSQKSPAGQGLNSPLHF. The CDR3 DNA reads TGCGCCAGCAGCCAAAAATCACCGGCGGGACAGGGGTTAAATTCACCCCTCCACTTT.

This sequence joins TRBV5-5 and TRBJ1-1; 7 nucleotides agree with TRBD1. CDR3 length: 13 residues. The germline V gene encodes CDR1 SGHKS and CDR2 YYEKEE (reference sequence). V was pared by 5 bases and J by 1 base, with 2 bases of the junction left unmatched. CDR3 coding DNA: TGTGCCAGCAGACGGGACAGGAACACTGAAGCTTTCTTT. Translation gives CASRRDRNTEAFF. Based on the CDR3 plus reference TRBV5-5 and TRBJ1-1, the full variable domain is DAGVTQSPTHLIKTRGQQVTLRCSPISGHKSVSWYQQVLGQGPQFIFQYYEKEERGRGNFPDRFSARQFPNYSSELNVNALLLGDSALYLCASRRDRNTEAFFGQGTRLTVV.

V and J are TRBV19 and TRBJ1-6, with TRBD1 identical over 7 bases. Germline V gives CDR1 LNHDA, CDR2 SQIVND (reference sequence). After removal of 4 bases from V and 4 bases from J, the junction contained 1 base not matched to a gene. The CDR3 extends over 14 amino acids. CDR3 nucleotides: TGTGCCAGTAGTACGGGACAGTATAATTCACCCCTCCACTTT. Its protein product is CASSTGQYNSPLHF.

This clone was counted once. This rearrangement joins TRBV5-8 to TRBJ2-1; possibly TRBD2 for D (5 bases). CDR3 length equals 16 residues. Germline V lookup: CDR1 SGHTS, CDR2 YDEGEE. V dropped 0 bases and J dropped 0 bases, with 10 bases sitting between them. The CDR3 here is CASSLAGLDSYNEQFF. The CDR3 nucleotides read TGTGCCAGCAGCTTGGCCGGACTCGACTCCTACAATGAGCAGTTCTTC.

The chain links TRBV11-3 to TRBJ2-4; maybe TRBD1 (6 bases). The germline CDR1 and CDR2 sequences are SGHNT and YENEEA. This CDR3 is built from 15 residues. V lost 3 bases, J lost 7 bases, and 16 bases lay in between. CDR3: CASSFYPGAVNIQYF. In DNA form, the CDR3 reads TGTGCCAGCAGCTTTTACCCAGGGGCTGTGAACATTCAGTACTTC.

The chain has TRBV7-2 and TRBJ1-1; TRBD1 is a possible D gene (5 bases). Germline V gene lookup returns CDR1 SGHTA and CDR2 FQGNSA. This CDR3 spans 18 amino acids. Trimming removed 5 bases from V and 2 bases from J, with 24 bases in between. The CDR3 nucleotides read TGTGCCAGCAGCACCGGGGGACCAGCGATGACACTTAACACTGAAGCTTTCTTT. This encodes CASSTGGPAMTLNTEAFF.

Details on this clone: Different DNA sequences within this sample yield the same CDR3. The chain carries TRBV19 and TRBJ2-7, with D maybe TRBD2 (6 bases). CDR1 is LNHDA, CDR2 SQIVND, per germline (reference sequence). The CDR3 is 15 residues long. Trimming took 3 bases from V and 3 from J, leaving 15 bases between them. The CDR3 DNA reads as TGTGCCAGTAGTATCCGTTGGCAGGGAGGCTACGAGCAGTACTTC. Protein: CASSIRWQGGYEQYF. Supplemented by reference TRBV19 and TRBJ2-7, the full variable domain reads DGGITQSPKYLFRKEGQNVTLSCEQNLNHDAMYWYRQDPGQGLRLIYYSQIVNDFQKGDIAEGYSVSREKKESFPLTVTSAQKNPTAFYLCASSIRWQGGYEQYFGPGTRLTVT.

In DNA, the CDR3 is TGCGCCAGCAGCTTGGTGGGGCAGGAGACAGATACGCAGTATTTT. Translating it yields CASSLVGQETDTQYF. The chain recombines TRBV5-1 with TRBJ2-3; TRBD1 is a possible D gene (5 bases). V was shortened by 0 bases and J by 3 bases, with 11 bases between the two germline ends. The CDR3 spans 15 residues. The germline V gene has CDR1 SGHRS and CDR2 YFSETQ.

J is TRBJ1-1 and V is TRBV28, with a possible D match to TRBD1 (5 bases). Trimming left V 2 bases short and J 13 bases short, with 14 bases between. The germline gives CDR1 MDHEN, CDR2 SYDVKM. The CDR3 sequence is 12 residues long. DNA for the CDR3: TGTGCCAGCAGTTTAGCCCTTTTGGGGCTTTTCTTT. This translates into CASSLALLGLFF.

The chain carries TRBV5-4 and TRBJ1-2, with 7 nucleotides matching TRBD1. This CDR3 region has 15 residues. V trimming: 2 bases; J trimming: 5 bases; junction bases outside the gene matches: 9. The germline V gene encodes CDR1 SGHNT and CDR2 YYREEE (reference sequence). The CDR3 nucleotides are TGTGCCAGCAGCTTCCCATCTCGGGACAGTTATGGCTACACCTTC. Translated, it gives CASSFPSRDSYGYTF.

The chain recombines TRBV5-1 with TRBJ2-7, with 8 bases lining up with TRBD1. The germline V gene encodes CDR1 SGHRS and CDR2 YFSETQ. The J segment lost 4 bases and the V segment lost 0 bases, leaving 3 bases of the junction unmatched. The CDR3 covers 14 residues. The CDR3 DNA reads TGCGCCAGCAGCTTGGGGGGACAGGAGTACGAGCAGTACTTC. Amino acid sequence: CASSLGGQEYEQYF.

The chain couples TRBV6-5 to TRBJ2-3; no clear D. The CDR3 is made up of 13 amino acids. Trimming removed 5 bases from V and 6 bases from J, with 12 bases in between. Germline lookup yields CDR1 MNHEY and CDR2 SVGAGI. CDR3: CASSLRPGDTQYF. The DNA of the CDR3 is TGTGCCAGCAGTCTCCGCCCCGGGGATACGCAGTATTTT.

V usage is TRBV4-2 and J usage is TRBJ1-5; possibly TRBD1 for D (5 bases). Germline V gene data show CDR1 as LGHNA and CDR2 as YNFKEQ. The germline V and J ends were trimmed by 2 bases and 2 bases, with 10 bases remaining between them. The CDR3 is 15 residues long. The CDR3 protein is CASSQQGTGNQPQHF. CDR3 DNA: TGTGCCAGCAGCCAACAGGGCACGGGCAATCAGCCCCAGCATTTT.

There are a few counts of this clone. J is TRBJ1-1 and V is TRBV18; D unclear. Germline V CDR1 and CDR2: KGHSH, LQKENI. V was cut by 3 bases and J by 1 base, with 6 bases left in between. The CDR3 has 13 amino acids. CDR3 sequence: CASSPSWNTEAFF. CDR3 sequence (DNA): TGTGCCAGCTCACCGTCTTGGAACACTGAAGCTTTCTTT.

V gene TRBV30 combines with J gene TRBJ1-2; 8 bases agree with TRBD1. The germline V gene encodes CDR1 GTSNPN and CDR2 SVGIG (reference sequence). After removal of 3 bases from V and 8 bases from J, the junction contained 5 bases not matched to a gene. The CDR3 runs 12 residues. In DNA, the CDR3 is TGTGCCTGGAGATTGGACAGGGTCGGCTACACCTTC. As protein: CAWRLDRVGYTF.

Here the CDR3 reads CASSLQGGFNEAFF. The CDR3, as DNA: TGCGCCAGCAGCTTACAGGGGGGTTTCAATGAAGCTTTCTTT. The chain uses TRBV5-1 and TRBJ1-1, with TRBD1 matching over 8 bases. The CDR3 spans 14 residues. Germline lookup yields CDR1 SGHRS and CDR2 YFSETQ. The ends lost 2 bases at V and 7 bases at J; junction bases unmatched: 7. Variable domain in full (rest from reference TRBV5-1 and TRBJ1-1): KAGVTQTPRYLIKTRGQQVTLSCSPISGHRSVSWYQQTPGQGLQFLFEYFSETQRNKGNFPGRFSGRQFSNSRSEMNVSTLELGDSALYLCASSLQGGFNEAFFGQGTRLTVV.